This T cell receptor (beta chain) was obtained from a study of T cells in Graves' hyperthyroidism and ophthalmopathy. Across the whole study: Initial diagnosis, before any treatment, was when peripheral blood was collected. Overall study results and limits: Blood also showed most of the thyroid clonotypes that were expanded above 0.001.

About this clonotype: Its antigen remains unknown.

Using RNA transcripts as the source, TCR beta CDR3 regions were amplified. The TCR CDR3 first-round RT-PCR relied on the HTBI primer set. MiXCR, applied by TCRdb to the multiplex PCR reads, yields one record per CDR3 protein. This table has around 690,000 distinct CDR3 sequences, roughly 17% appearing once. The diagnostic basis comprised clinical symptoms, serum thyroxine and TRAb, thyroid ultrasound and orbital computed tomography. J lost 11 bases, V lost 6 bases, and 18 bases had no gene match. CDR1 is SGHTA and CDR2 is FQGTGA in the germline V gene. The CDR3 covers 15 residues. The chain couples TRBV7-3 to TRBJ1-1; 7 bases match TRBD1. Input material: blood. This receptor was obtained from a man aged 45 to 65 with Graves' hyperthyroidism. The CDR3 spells CASRLGTEASTSAFF. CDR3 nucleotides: TGTGCCAGCAGGCTCGGGACAGAAGCATCGACCAGCGCTTTCTTT.